This T cell receptor beta chain was sequenced during a study of OX40 agonist ivuxolimab in advanced cancers. Study as a whole: Patients in dose escalation had liver, melanoma, kidney or head and neck cancers. The dose-escalation cohort was roughly 84% male, with a mean age of about 56 years, ranging roughly 20 to 90. Two cutaneous melanoma patients and one hepatocellular carcinoma patient, three in all, had partial responses.

Trimming removed 4 bases at V and 4 bases at J, with 11 bases between. This CDR3 has 13 residues. CDR1 is MGHRA and CDR2 is YSYEKL in the germline V gene. The protocol was immunoSEQ multiplex PCR, while the TCRdb copy is restricted to in-frame clones and leaves out a portion. The sample records tens of thousands of clones, around 91% being singletons. V is TRBV4-1 and J is TRBJ2-7, with D tentatively TRBD2 (5 bases). This sequence originates from an adult with an advanced solid tumor such as melanoma, head and neck, liver or kidney cancer. Sample: CD4+ or CD8+ T cells sorted from blood, taken in a trial of the OX40 agonist ivuxolimab. As DNA, the CDR3 is TGCGCCAGCAGCCCGTCTAGCTTGTACGAGCAGTACTTC. Translating gives CASSPSSLYEQYF.